What follows is one T cell receptor beta chain and its context. As yet, its antigen is unknown. The data stem from a study of blood T cells in healthy people across ages. Findings and limits, study-wide: PBMCs that were unsorted prevented a conclusive naive versus antigen-experienced comparison. More naive CD4+ cells and higher diversity marked long-lived donors relative to aged donors. Total diversity from one million sequenced T cells was likely underestimated.

The germline gives CDR1 DFQATT, CDR2 SNEGSKA (reference sequence). This CDR3 region has 14 residues. The J segment lost 5 bases and the V segment lost 5 bases, leaving 8 bases of the junction unmatched. Primers used in a second PCR of about 7 to 12 cycles were a sample-barcoded 5' primer and a J-beta primer mix. TCRdb ran MiXCR on the 5' RACE reads and lists one entry per CDR3 protein. This repertoire shows roughly 1.5 million distinct CDR3 sequences, about 42% found once; its top ten account for less than 5%. For every donor, a draw yielded about 9.7 milliliters of peripheral blood. This sequence joins TRBV20-1 and TRBJ2-7; 11 bases align to TRBD1. The sequence was collected from a woman younger than 35 in good health. Sample: blood. CDR3 loop: CSAPRDRGFNEQYF. The CDR3 nucleotides read TGCAGTGCTCCCCGGGACAGGGGGTTCAACGAGCAGTACTTC.